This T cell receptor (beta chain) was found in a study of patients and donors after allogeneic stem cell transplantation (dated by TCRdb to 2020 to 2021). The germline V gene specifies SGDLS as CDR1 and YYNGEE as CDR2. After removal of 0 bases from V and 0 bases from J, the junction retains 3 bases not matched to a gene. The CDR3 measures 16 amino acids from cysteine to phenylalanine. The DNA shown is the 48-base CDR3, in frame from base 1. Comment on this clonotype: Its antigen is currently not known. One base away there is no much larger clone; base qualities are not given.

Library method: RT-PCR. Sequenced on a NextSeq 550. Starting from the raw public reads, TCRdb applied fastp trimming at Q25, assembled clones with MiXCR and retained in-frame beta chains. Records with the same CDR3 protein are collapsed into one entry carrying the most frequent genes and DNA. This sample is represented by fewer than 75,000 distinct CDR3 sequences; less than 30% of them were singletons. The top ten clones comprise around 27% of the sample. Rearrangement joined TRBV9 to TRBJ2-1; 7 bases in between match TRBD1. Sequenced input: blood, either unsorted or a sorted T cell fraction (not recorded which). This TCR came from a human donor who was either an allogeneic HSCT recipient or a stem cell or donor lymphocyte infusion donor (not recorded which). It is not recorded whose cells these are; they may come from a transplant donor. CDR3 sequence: CASSVEGASSYNEQFF. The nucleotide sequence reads TGTGCCAGCAGCGTAGAGGGGGCGAGCTCCTACAATGAGCAGTTCTTC.